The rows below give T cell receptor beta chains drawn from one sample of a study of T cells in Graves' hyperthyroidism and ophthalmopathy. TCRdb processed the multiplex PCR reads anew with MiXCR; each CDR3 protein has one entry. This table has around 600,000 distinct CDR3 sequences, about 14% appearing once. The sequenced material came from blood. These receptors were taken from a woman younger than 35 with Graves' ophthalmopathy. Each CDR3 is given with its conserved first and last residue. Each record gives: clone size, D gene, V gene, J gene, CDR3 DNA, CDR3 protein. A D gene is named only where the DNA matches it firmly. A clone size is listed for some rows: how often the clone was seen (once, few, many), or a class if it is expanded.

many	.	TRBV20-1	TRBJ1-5	TGCAGTGCTAGAGATGACGAGGGTATCGGCAATCAGCCCCAGCATTTT	CSARDDEGIGNQPQHF
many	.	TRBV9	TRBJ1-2	TGTGCCAGCAGCGAGATAGAGGCTGGCTACACCTTC	CASSEIEAGYTF
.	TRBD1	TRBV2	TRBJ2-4	TGTGCCAGCAGGGGGACAGGGCGAGACATTCAGTACTTC	CASRGTGRDIQYF
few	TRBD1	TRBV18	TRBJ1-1	TGTGCCAGCTCACCAGGACAGGGGTCCTTGAACACTGAAGCTTTCTTT	CASSPGQGSLNTEAFF
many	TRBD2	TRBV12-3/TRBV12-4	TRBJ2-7	TGTGCCAGCAGTCCAGCCCTTGGGAGCGGGAGGAGCCACGAGCAGTACTTC	CASSPALGSGRSHEQYF
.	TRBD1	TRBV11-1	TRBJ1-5	TGTGCCAGCAGCCCAAACCGGGACAGGGGCAATCAGCCCCAGCATTTT	CASSPNRDRGNQPQHF
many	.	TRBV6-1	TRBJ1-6	TGTGCCAGCAGTATTGGCCTGAATAATTCACCCCTCCACTTT	CASSIGLNNSPLHF
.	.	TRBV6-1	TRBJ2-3	TGTGCCAGCAGTGAGGGGACGGAGCCCTACGTTCGGTATTTT	CASSEGTEPYVRYF
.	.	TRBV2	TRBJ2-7	TGTGCCAGCATGGTCGGACAGACAAGGGACGAGCAGTACTTC	CASMVGQTRDEQYF
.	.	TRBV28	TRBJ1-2	TGTGCCACCCTCGGGAGGGTTGATCGCTACACCTTC	CATLGRVDRYTF
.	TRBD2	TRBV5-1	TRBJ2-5	TGCGCCAGCAGCTCGATCCCGGGAGGCCCCCAAGAGACCCAGTACTTC	CASSSIPGGPQETQYF
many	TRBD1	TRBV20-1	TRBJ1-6	TGCAGTGCTAGGGCTGCGCGGGACAGGGAAAATTCACCCCTCCACTTT	CSARAARDRENSPLHF
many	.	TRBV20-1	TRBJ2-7	TGCAGTGCGAGGGACCGACACTACGAGCAGTACTTC	CSARDRHYEQYF
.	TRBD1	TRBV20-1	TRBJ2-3	TGCAGTGCCCAGAGTGGGACAGGGACCGGGACAGATACGCAGTATTTT	CSAQSGTGTGTDTQYF
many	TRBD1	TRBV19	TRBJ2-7	TGTGCCAGTAGTATCGGGGGACAGGGGGCTTACGAGCAGTACTTC	CASSIGGQGAYEQYF
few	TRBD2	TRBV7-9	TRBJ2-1	TGTGCCAGCAGCACAGGGACTAGCGGGAGGGCGGATGAGCAGTTCTTC	CASSTGTSGRADEQFF
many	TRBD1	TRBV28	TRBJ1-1	TGTGCCAGCACCATTGGACAGGGAAACACTGAAGCTTTCTTT	CASTIGQGNTEAFF
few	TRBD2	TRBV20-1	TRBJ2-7	TGCAGTGCTTATCGGGCGGGAGGGCGCGAGCAGTACTTC	CSAYRAGGREQYF
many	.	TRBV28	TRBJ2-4	TGTGCCAGCAGTTTTCCCCTAGGGAGGAGGCAGGGGGGGAAGGAAAACATTCAGTACTTC	CASSFPLGRRQGGKENIQYF
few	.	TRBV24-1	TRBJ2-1	TGTGCCACCAGTGTCGGGTCGTCCTACAATGAGCAGTTCTTC	CATSVGSSYNEQFF
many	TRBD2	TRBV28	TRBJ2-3	TGTGCCAGCAGGGCGACTAGCGGGTTATTTATAGATACGCAGTATTTT	CASRATSGLFIDTQYF
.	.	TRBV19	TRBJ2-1	TGTGCCAGTAGTATAGATGCAGGGGCGACGTCTCGCAATGAGCAGTTCTTC	CASSIDAGATSRNEQFF
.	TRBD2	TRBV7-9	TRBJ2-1	TGTGCCAGCAACTCCGGACTAGCGGGAGTATACAATGAGCAGTTCTTC	CASNSGLAGVYNEQFF
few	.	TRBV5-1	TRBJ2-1	TGCGCCAGCAGTGAACCGGGGCGAAATGAGCAGTTCTTC	CASSEPGRNEQFF
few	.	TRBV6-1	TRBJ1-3	TGTGCCAGCAGTTCCTATAGCCTCGGTTGGATCAACACCATATATTTT	CASSSYSLGWINTIYF
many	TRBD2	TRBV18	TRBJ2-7	TGTGCCAGCTCGCCCACCGGACTAGCCGGGGCCTACGAGCAGTACTTC	CASSPTGLAGAYEQYF
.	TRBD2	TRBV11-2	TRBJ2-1	TGTGCCAGCAGCTTTTCCGGGAGCGGGGGAAGCAATGAGCAGTTCTTC	CASSFSGSGGSNEQFF
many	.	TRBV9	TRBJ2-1	TGTGCCAGCAGCGTAGGCGGGACCTACAATGAGCAGTTCTTC	CASSVGGTYNEQFF
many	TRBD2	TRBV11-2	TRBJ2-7	TGTGCCAGCAGCTTAGATAAGGGACTAGCGGGAGCCTACGAGCAGTACTTC	CASSLDKGLAGAYEQYF
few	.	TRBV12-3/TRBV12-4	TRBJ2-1	TGTGCCAGCAGTCTCCTACCTAGGGGCCTTTCCTACAATGAGCAGTTCTTC	CASSLLPRGLSYNEQFF
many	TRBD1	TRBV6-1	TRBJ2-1	TGTGCCACATCCCGGGACAGGGGACTTTCTGAGCAGTTCTTC	CATSRDRGLSEQFF
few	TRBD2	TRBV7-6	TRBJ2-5	TGTGCCAGCAGTTATGGAGCGGGAGTGGTGGAGACCCAGTACTTC	CASSYGAGVVETQYF
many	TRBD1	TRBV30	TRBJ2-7	TGTGCCTGGAGAAACCCTGGACAGGGCTACGAGCAGTACTTC	CAWRNPGQGYEQYF
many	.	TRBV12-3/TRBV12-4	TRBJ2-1	TGTGCCAGCAGTTTAGGGAGTCCCTACAATGAGCAGTTCTTC	CASSLGSPYNEQFF
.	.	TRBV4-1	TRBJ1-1	TGCGCCAGCAGCCAGTGGGGGGGTGACACTGAAGCTTTCTTT	CASSQWGGDTEAFF
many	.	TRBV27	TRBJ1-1	TGTGCCAGCAGTCCCGGGGTGGGCACTGAAGCTTTCTTT	CASSPGVGTEAFF
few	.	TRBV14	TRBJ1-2	TGTGCCAGCAGCCTCTCTCGACGTACTAACTATGGCTACACCTTC	CASSLSRRTNYGYTF
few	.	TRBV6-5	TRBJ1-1	TGTGCCAGCAGTTACTTGGGCTCGGGGAGTGAAGCTTTCTTT	CASSYLGSGSEAFF
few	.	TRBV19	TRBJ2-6	TGTGCCAGTAGCCCCAGGGCTGGGGCCAACGTCCTGACTTTC	CASSPRAGANVLTF
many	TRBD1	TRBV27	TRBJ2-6	TGTGCCAGCCAGCCGGGACAGGGCTACAACTCTGGGGCCAACGTCCTGACTTTC	CASQPGQGYNSGANVLTF
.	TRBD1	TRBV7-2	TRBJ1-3	TGTGCCAGCAGCCAAGACCGCCCGACAGGGGGGCCTATAACCATATATTTT	CASSQDRPTGGPITIYF
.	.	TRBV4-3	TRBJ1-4	TGCGCCAGCAGCCAAGACCCCCTGTGGAAACTGTTTTTT	CASSQDPLWKLFF
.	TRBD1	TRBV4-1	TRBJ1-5	TGCGCCAGCAGCCAAGATGGTGGGGACAGGTATCAGCCCCAGCATTTT	CASSQDGGDRYQPQHF
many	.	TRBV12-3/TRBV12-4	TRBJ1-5	TGTGCCAGCACCGCTGGGGGATATAGCAATCAGCCCCAGCATTTT	CASTAGGYSNQPQHF
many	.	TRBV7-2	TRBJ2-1	TGTGCCAGCAGCTCGGGGTCCTTTCTGGCCCACTACAATGAGCAGTTCTTC	CASSSGSFLAHYNEQFF
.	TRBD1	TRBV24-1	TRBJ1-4	TGTGCCACCAGTGATTCTCCCGGGACAGGGGTGGAAAAACTGTTTTTT	CATSDSPGTGVEKLFF
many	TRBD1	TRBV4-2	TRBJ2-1	TGTGCCAGCAGCTATGACAGGGTTGACTACAATGAGCAGTTCTTC	CASSYDRVDYNEQFF
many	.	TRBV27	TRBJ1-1	TGTGCCAGCAGGGCCCCGCGTATGAGGGGGAACACTGAAGCTTTCTTT	CASRAPRMRGNTEAFF
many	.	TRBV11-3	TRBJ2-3	TGTGCCAGCAGCCTGGCGCCGGGGACAGATACGCAGTATTTT	CASSLAPGTDTQYF